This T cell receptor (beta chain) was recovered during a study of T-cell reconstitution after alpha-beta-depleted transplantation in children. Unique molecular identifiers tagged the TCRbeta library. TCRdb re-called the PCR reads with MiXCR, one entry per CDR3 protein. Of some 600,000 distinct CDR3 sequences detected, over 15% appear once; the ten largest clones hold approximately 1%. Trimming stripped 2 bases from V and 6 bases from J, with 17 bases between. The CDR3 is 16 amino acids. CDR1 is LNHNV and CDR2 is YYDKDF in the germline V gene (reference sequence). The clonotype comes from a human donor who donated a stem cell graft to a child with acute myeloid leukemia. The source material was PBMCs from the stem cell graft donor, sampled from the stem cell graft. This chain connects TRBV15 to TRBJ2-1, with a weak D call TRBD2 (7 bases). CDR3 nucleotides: TGTGCCACCAGCAGATCTTGGGGGGGGGCCCCCAATGAGCAGTTCTTC. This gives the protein CATSRSWGGAPNEQFF.